Shown below are 12 T cell receptor beta chains from a single sample sequenced in a study of a mutant IDH1 vaccine in newly diagnosed glioma. The time point was: baseline, week 1 (first vaccination visit). Documented treatment: pre-vaccination baseline after standard-of-care therapy. Libraries were prepared by immunoSEQ multiplex PCR; TCRdb keeps only in-frame clonotypes and omits some of them. Of roughly 38,000 clones in the sample, under 80% are singletons; the top ten hold just over 9%. This specimen was PBMCs, taken from a glioma patient treated with radiotherapy, temozolomide or both. The receptors shown here come from a man between 40 and 49 years old with glioma. Some clones in this sample may be carry-over from other donors' samples.

V usage is TRBV29-1 and J usage is TRBJ2-7; possibly TRBD1 or TRBD2 for D (5 bases each). Germline V lookup: CDR1 SQVTM, CDR2 ANQGSEA. Trimming stripped 5 bases from V and 3 bases from J, with 20 bases between. The CDR3 sequence is 15 residues long. The CDR3 bases are TGCAGCGTTCCCGACGGGACCCTCGGCGGCTACGAGCAGTACTTC. The encoded protein is CSVPDGTLGGYEQYF.

CDR3 residues: CASSYSGGGGYNEQFF. The CDR3, as DNA: TGTGCCAGCAGTTACTCGGGCGGGGGGGGATACAATGAGCAGTTCTTC. The genes are TRBV6-5 and TRBJ2-1, with TRBD2 matching 9 bases. Germline V gene data show CDR1 as MNHEY and CDR2 as SVGAGI. J was trimmed by 4 bases and V by 0 bases; bases with no gene match: 4. The CDR3 loop spans 16 amino acids.

This chain joins TRBV30 and TRBJ2-5; 8 nucleotides line up with TRBD2. The CDR3 extends over 14 amino acids. V dropped 5 bases and J dropped 6; count of bases not matched to a gene: 11. The germline V gene has CDR1 GTSNPN and CDR2 SVGIG (reference sequence). The DNA of the CDR3 is TGTGCCTGGTCCGGGGGGGGGCCAAGCCAGACCCAGTACTTC. This encodes CAWSGGGPSQTQYF.

The chain has TRBV7-2 and TRBJ2-7; 7 nucleotides align to TRBD2. The V gene's germline CDR1 is SGHTA and CDR2 FQGNSA. After removal of 5 bases from V and 4 bases from J, the junction contained 5 bases not matched to a gene. CDR3 length equals 13 residues. The CDR3 protein is CASSRDYRYEQYF. CDR3 sequence (DNA): TGTGCCAGCAGCCGGGACTACCGATACGAGCAGTACTTC.

The chain carries TRBV7-2 and TRBJ2-6; 9 nucleotides match TRBD1. The CDR3 loop spans 19 amino acids. In germline, CDR1 is SGHTA, CDR2 FQGNSA. V lost 5 bases and J lost 0; bases outside the gene matches: 11. CDR3 sequence (DNA): TGTGCCAGCAGCCCCCAGACAGGGGGTAGCTTCTCTGGGGCCAACGTCCTGACTTTC. Encoded protein: CASSPQTGGSFSGANVLTF.

The chain links TRBV7-9 to TRBJ2-5; D is possibly TRBD2 (7 bases). Deletions cut 11 bases from V and 4 bases from J, with 23 bases between. This CDR3 has 15 amino acids. The germline CDR1 and CDR2 sequences are SEHNR and FQNEAQ (reference sequence). The CDR3 DNA follows: TGTGCCTCGCGGGGTACGGGAGGACAGCGAGAGACCCAGTACTTC. The encoded protein is CASRGTGGQRETQYF.

For the CDR3, the DNA is TGTGCCAGCAGCCCCGCCCGGGGGACCCCAGATACGCAGTATTTT. Encoded protein: CASSPARGTPDTQYF. The chain carries TRBV4-2 and TRBJ2-3; D is possibly TRBD2 (6 bases). V lost 4 bases and J lost 4, with 15 bases in between. In germline, CDR1 is LGHNA, CDR2 YNFKEQ. There are 15 residues in the CDR3.

J is TRBJ1-6 and V is TRBV18; 7 bases line up with TRBD1. The CDR3 length is 14 residues. Germline loops: CDR1 KGHSH, CDR2 LQKENI. Trimming at V came to 5 bases and at J to 10 bases, leaving 8 bases not matched to a gene. The CDR3 DNA reads as TGTGCCAGCTCAAGGGACAGAGAGAAGTCACCCCTCCACTTT. This sequence encodes CASSRDREKSPLHF.

The chain is built from TRBV29-1 and TRBJ1-1; a weak D match, TRBD1 (6 bases). V lost 7 bases and J 3 bases, leaving 12 bases between the germline ends. This CDR3 region has 12 residues. The germline gives CDR1 SQVTM, CDR2 ANQGSEA. The CDR3 is CSANPGDTEAFF. CDR3 in DNA: TGCAGCGCCAACCCAGGGGACACTGAAGCTTTCTTT.

This clone was detected only once. This CDR3 is CASIEVPGQGVGTEAFF. The CDR3, as DNA: TGTGCCAGCATCGAAGTCCCGGGACAGGGGGTAGGGACTGAAGCTTTCTTT. The chain couples TRBV9 to TRBJ1-1; 11 positions agree with TRBD1. J gave up 5 bases and V 6 bases, and 15 bases lay outside the gene matches. This CDR3 is 17 amino acids long. CDR1 SGDLS and CDR2 YYNGEE come from the germline V gene.

In this sample, this clone turned up a few times. The rearrangement joins TRBV18 to TRBJ2-5; the match to TRBD1 covers 8 bases. Germline V gives CDR1 KGHSH, CDR2 LQKENI. The junction had 12 bases not matched to a gene; V was cut back by 0 bases and J by 0 bases. The CDR3 sequence is 19 residues long. In DNA form, the CDR3 reads TGTGCCAGCTCACCACCGCTGTGGGTGACAGGGGCCTACCAAGAGACCCAGTACTTC. This codes for CASSPPLWVTGAYQETQYF.

Of note for this clone: Germline and junction disagree at one end, which may indicate a read error. V is TRBV19 and J is TRBJ1-1; possible D gene TRBD1, 6 bases. The CDR3 contains 16 residues. Germline values: CDR1 LNHDA, CDR2 SQIVND (reference sequence). DNA for the CDR3: TGTGCCAGTAGTGACTACAGGGCTAGACTGAACGCTGAAGCTTTCTTT. Protein: CASSDYRARLNAEAFF.